These 29 T cell receptor beta chains were sequenced from one sample in a study of OX40 agonist ivuxolimab in advanced cancers. TCRdb's copy holds only in-frame clones and misses some; the assay was immunoSEQ multiplex PCR. The sample carries about 82,000 clones, approximately 82% recorded once. Specimen: CD4+ or CD8+ T cells sorted from blood, collected in a trial of the OX40 agonist ivuxolimab. The source is an adult with an advanced solid tumor such as melanoma, head and neck, liver or kidney cancer.

V gene TRBV19 combines with J gene TRBJ1-2, with 12 bases fitting TRBD1. Trimming took 5 bases from V and 4 from J; bases not matched to a gene: 8. The CDR3 consists of 16 residues. Germline values: CDR1 LNHDA, CDR2 SQIVND (reference sequence). This CDR3 is CASSRDRGLDSYGYTF. The DNA of the CDR3 is TGTGCCAGTAGTCGGGACAGGGGGCTCGATAGCTATGGCTACACCTTC.

V usage is TRBV14 and J usage is TRBJ1-1, with 7 bases matching TRBD1. Losses at the gene ends were 3 bases for V and 2 bases for J; bases not matched to a gene: 9. CDR3 length equals 16 residues. CDR1 is SGHDN, CDR2 FVKESK, per germline. The chain's CDR3 is CASSQGWGQRNTEAFF. In DNA form, the CDR3 reads TGTGCCAGCAGCCAGGGATGGGGACAGAGAAACACTGAAGCTTTCTTT.

The rearrangement uses TRBV10-3 and TRBJ2-2; 10 bases agree with TRBD2. The V and J ends lost 11 bases and 1 base, in that order; junction bases with no gene match: 10. The CDR3 runs 16 residues. The V gene's germline CDR1 is ENHRY and CDR2 SYGVKD. CDR3 amino acids: CASTWLAGENTGELFF. CDR3 DNA sequence: TGTGCCTCCACATGGCTAGCGGGGGAGAACACCGGGGAGCTGTTTTTT.

The chain uses TRBV2 and TRBJ1-5, with D possibly matching TRBD1 (5 bases). V was clipped by 7 bases and J by 5 bases, with 18 bases between them. Germline CDR1 reads SNHLY; CDR2 reads FYNNEI. The CDR3 is 15 residues long. The CDR3 region is CASNVPGPGHQPQHF. Here the CDR3 DNA reads TGTGCCAGCAACGTCCCGGGCCCGGGACATCAGCCCCAGCATTTT.

The rearrangement links TRBV6-1 to TRBJ1-1; tentative D call: TRBD1 (6 bases). Germline lookup yields CDR1 MNHNS and CDR2 SASEGT. V shed 8 bases and J shed 1 base, with 8 bases lying between them. The CDR3 extends over 12 amino acids. CDR3 DNA sequence: TGTGCCAGCCAGACAGGGAACACTGAAGCTTTCTTT. Its translation is CASQTGNTEAFF.

The genes are TRBV5-4 and TRBJ1-1, with 9 bases matching TRBD1. The CDR3 length is 16 residues. Unmatched junction bases numbered 8, after V lost 4 bases and J lost 1 base. Germline CDR1 reads SGHNT; CDR2 reads YYREEE (reference sequence). The CDR3 loop is CASSAGGQGRNTEAFF. The CDR3 coding sequence is TGTGCCAGCAGCGCTGGAGGACAGGGGAGGAACACTGAAGCTTTCTTT.

The rearrangement uses TRBV15 and TRBJ1-4; no firm D call. The CDR3 is 13 residues long. V lost 1 base and J 8 bases, leaving 8 bases between the germline ends. The V gene's germline CDR1 is LNHNV and CDR2 YYDKDF (reference sequence). The CDR3 DNA is TGTGCCACCAGCAGAGTTGAGAGGGAAAAACTGTTTTTT. This gives the protein CATSRVEREKLFF.

Of note for this clone: This specimen includes other DNA sequences encoding the same CDR3. The chain links TRBV7-9 to TRBJ2-5, with TRBD2 as a possible D gene (7 bases). V was shortened by 0 bases and J by 5 bases, with 10 bases between the two germline ends. CDR3 size: 14 residues. The germline V gene has CDR1 SEHNR and CDR2 FQNEAQ (reference sequence). The CDR3 reads CASSLAGGQETQYF. As DNA, the CDR3 is TGTGCCAGCAGCTTAGCGGGGGGGCAGGAGACCCAGTACTTC.

This chain links TRBV5-1 with TRBJ1-2, with TRBD1 as a possible D gene (5 bases). Germline V lookup: CDR1 SGHRS, CDR2 YFSETQ. CDR3 length equals 15 residues. With 4 bases removed from V and 0 bases from J, the gap between germline ends came to 13 bases. CDR3 DNA: TGCGCCAGCAGCATGGGGTTGGGGGCTAACTATGGCTACACCTTC. Translated: CASSMGLGANYGYTF.

J is TRBJ2-4 and V is TRBV10-1; TRBD1 matches 7 bases. The germline CDR1 and CDR2 sequences are WNHNN and SYGVQD (reference sequence). The CDR3 covers 16 residues. J lost 0 bases, V lost 5 bases, and 7 bases had no gene match. The DNA for the CDR3 is TGCGCCAGCAGTCACGGACAGGAAATAGCCAAAAACATTCAGTACTTC. Protein sequence: CASSHGQEIAKNIQYF.

The chain carries TRBV6-1 and TRBJ1-3; 9 nucleotides match TRBD1. The CDR3 is 15 amino acids. Germline V gene data show CDR1 as MNHNS and CDR2 as SASEGT. V lost 2 bases, J lost 7 bases, and 6 bases stayed unmatched. CDR3 sequence reads: CASSEYWGTGNTIYF. CDR3 coding DNA: TGTGCCAGCAGTGAATACTGGGGGACAGGGAACACCATATATTTT.

This sequence joins TRBV12-5 and TRBJ2-2; possible D gene TRBD2, 7 bases. CDR1 LGHNT and CDR2 FRNRAP come from the germline V gene. The CDR3 consists of 16 residues. V was clipped by 2 bases and J by 6 bases, with 16 bases between them. CDR3 protein: CASGLPGGPWAGELFF. The DNA for the CDR3 is TGTGCTAGTGGTTTGCCGGGGGGCCCATGGGCCGGGGAGCTGTTTTTT. Filled out from reference TRBV12-5 and TRBJ2-2, the complete variable domain reads DARVTQTPRHKVTEMGQEVTMRCQPILGHNTVFWYRQTMMQGLELLAYFRNRAPLDDSGMPKDRFSAEMPDATLATLKIQPSEPRDSAVYFCASGLPGGPWAGELFFGEGSRLTVL.

This chain connects TRBV30 to TRBJ1-5; D is unresolved. CDR1 and CDR2 from the germline V gene are GTSNPN and SVGIG (reference sequence). This CDR3 is built from 14 residues. The V gene lost 1 base and the J gene lost 4 bases, with 11 bases spanning the gap. Here the CDR3 DNA reads TGTGCCTGGAGTGAGGGCAATATAAATCAGCCCCAGCATTTT. Its protein product is CAWSEGNINQPQHF. The full variable domain, rest sourced from reference TRBV30 and TRBJ1-5, is SQTIHQWPATLVQPVGSPLSLECTVEGTSNPNLYWYRQAAGRGLQLLFYSVGIGQISSEVPQNLSASRPQDRQFILSSKKLLLSDSGFYLCAWSEGNINQPQHFGDGTRLSIL.

The V and J genes are TRBV7-3 and TRBJ1-2; 9 bases map to TRBD1. CDR3 length: 15 amino acids. Germline assignment: CDR1 SGHTA and CDR2 FQGTGA. V shed 5 bases and J 8 bases; nucleotides not matched to a gene: 12. Here the CDR3 DNA reads TGTGCCAGCAGCGCAGGGGACAGGGCCCGAGAGGGCTACACCTTC. It yields the protein CASSAGDRAREGYTF.

The chain joins TRBV30 to TRBJ1-5; no reliable D call. Trimming took off 0 bases at V and 0 bases at J, with 9 bases between the two ends. Germline V CDR1 and CDR2: GTSNPN, SVGIG (reference sequence). CDR3 size: 15 residues. CDR3 nucleotides: TGTGCCTGGAGTGTATCTTCAAATAGCAATCAGCCCCAGCATTTT. This codes for CAWSVSSNSNQPQHF.

The rearrangement joins TRBV5-6 to TRBJ1-2; maybe TRBD1 (5 bases). Germline assignment: CDR1 SGHDT and CDR2 YYEEEE. The V end lost 3 bases, the J end lost 0 bases, and 9 bases lay between the germline ends. CDR3 length: 14 amino acids. CDR3 loop: CASSWDGANYGYTF. CDR3 DNA sequence: TGTGCCAGCAGCTGGGACGGAGCTAACTATGGCTACACCTTC. Looking up the rest from reference TRBV5-6 and TRBJ1-2 gives the full variable domain: DAGVTQSPTHLIKTRGQQVTLRCSPKSGHDTVSWYQQALGQGPQFIFQYYEEEERQRGNFPDRFSGHQFPNYSSELNVNALLLGDSALYLCASSWDGANYGYTFGSGTRLTVV.

This clone showed up just once. The chain recombines TRBV5-1 with TRBJ2-1, with 9 bases lining up with TRBD2. The CDR3 length is 16 residues. Looked up from germline, CDR1 is SGHRS and CDR2 is YFSETQ. V was pared by 0 bases and J by 3 bases, with 4 bases of the junction left unmatched. CDR3 amino acids: CASSLDISGGYNEQFF. For the CDR3, the DNA is TGCGCCAGCAGCTTGGATATTAGCGGGGGCTACAATGAGCAGTTCTTC.

This clone was counted a few times. The chain links TRBV5-1 to TRBJ2-2; D remains unclear. Germline V lookup: CDR1 SGHRS, CDR2 YFSETQ. The CDR3 has 15 residues. The V gene lost 1 base and the J gene lost 0 bases, with 7 bases spanning the gap. The DNA for the CDR3 is TGCGCCAGCAGCTTGCACAGTTCGAACACCGGGGAGCTGTTTTTT. Translated, it gives CASSLHSSNTGELFF.

V is TRBV7-3 and J is TRBJ2-3; D not certain. Trimming stripped 0 bases from V and 6 bases from J, with 7 bases between. CDR1 and CDR2 (germline): SGHTA, FQGTGA. CDR3 length: 13 residues. The chain's CDR3 is CASSLTMTDTQYF. The CDR3 region has the DNA TGTGCCAGCAGCTTAACGATGACCGATACGCAGTATTTT.

This sequence joins TRBV5-1 and TRBJ1-6; the D is unclear. The CDR3 loop spans 15 amino acids. From germline, CDR1 is SGHRS and CDR2 YFSETQ. Trimming cost V 0 bases and J 8 bases, with 12 bases left between them. CDR3 sequence (DNA): TGCGCCAGCAGCTTGGTGCAAGTCCCCGATTCACCCCTCCACTTT. Translating it yields CASSLVQVPDSPLHF.

The rearrangement links TRBV7-2 to TRBJ2-5; no reliable D call. The germline V gene has CDR1 SGHTA and CDR2 FQGNSA. The CDR3 runs 15 residues. With 5 bases removed from V and 0 bases from J, the gap between germline ends came to 13 bases. This CDR3 reads CASSPLRIYQETQYF. CDR3 nucleotides: TGTGCCAGCAGCCCCCTTCGGATCTACCAAGAGACCCAGTACTTC.

The rearrangement joins TRBV30 to TRBJ1-2; D gene unclear. Germline CDR1 and CDR2: GTSNPN and SVGIG (reference sequence). The ends were cut back, 3 bases at V and 0 bases at J, with 11 bases in the middle. This CDR3 is 14 amino acids long. The CDR3 DNA is TGTGCCTGGAGCCGGACTGAAACTAACTATGGCTACACCTTC. Translation: CAWSRTETNYGYTF.

V gene TRBV7-2 combines with J gene TRBJ2-7, with D possibly TRBD2 on 5 matching bases. The germline V gene has CDR1 SGHTA and CDR2 FQGNSA. This CDR3 contains 12 residues. V was clipped by 3 bases and J by 4 bases, with 7 bases between them. The CDR3 sequence is CASSFGEYEQYF. The DNA of the CDR3 is TGTGCCAGCAGCTTCGGGGAGTACGAGCAGTACTTC.

The genes are TRBV6-5 and TRBJ2-7; D gene uncertain. V was shortened by 3 bases and J by 5 bases, with 14 bases between the two germline ends. This CDR3 is 14 amino acids long. Germline CDR1 reads MNHEY; CDR2 reads SVGAGI. CDR3 nucleotide sequence: TGTGCCAGCAGTTATTTTGTGGGGTTCCACGAGCAGTACTTC. This translates into CASSYFVGFHEQYF.

This clone was picked up one time. The CDR3 reads CASSRQGLQTQYF. As DNA, the CDR3 is TGTGCCAGCAGCAGACAGGGGTTGCAGACCCAGTACTTC. The J gene is TRBJ2-5, the V gene TRBV11-2, with 8 bases aligning to TRBD1. This CDR3 contains 13 residues. Germline CDR1 reads SGHAT; CDR2 reads FQNNGV. The ends lost 5 bases at V and 6 bases at J; junction bases unmatched: 5.

The chain links TRBV9 to TRBJ2-1; TRBD2 matches at 9 bases. V lost 0 bases, J lost 5 bases, and 3 bases stayed unmatched. This CDR3 has 15 residues. Germline values: CDR1 SGDLS, CDR2 YYNGEE. CDR3 nucleotides: TGTGCCAGCAGCGTAGCAGCGGGGGGTAACAATGAGCAGTTCTTC. It translates to CASSVAAGGNNEQFF.

This chain's CDR3 is CASSMLTANQPQHF. In nucleotides, the CDR3 is TGTGCCAGTAGTATGTTGACCGCAAATCAGCCCCAGCATTTT. The rearrangement uses TRBV19 and TRBJ1-5, with D unclear. The germline gives CDR1 LNHDA, CDR2 SQIVND (reference sequence). V lost 3 bases and J 4 bases, leaving 10 bases between the germline ends. The CDR3 runs 14 residues.

The chain couples TRBV6-1 to TRBJ1-2; TRBD1 is a possible D gene (6 bases). Per germline, CDR1 MNHNS and CDR2 SASEGT. Trimming removed 6 bases from V and 6 bases from J, with 17 bases in between. The CDR3 sequence is 14 residues long. The CDR3 loop is CASSERGARDGYTF. For the CDR3, the DNA is TGTGCCAGCAGCGAACGGGGGGCGCGGGATGGCTACACCTTC.

The J gene is TRBJ2-2, the V gene TRBV30, with D possibly TRBD1 on 6 matching bases. CDR3 length equals 15 residues. Germline V gene lookup returns CDR1 GTSNPN and CDR2 SVGIG (reference sequence). Deletions cut 5 bases from V and 5 bases from J, with 18 bases between. This CDR3 is CAWLKKGGGTGELFF. CDR3 sequence (DNA): TGTGCCTGGCTGAAGAAAGGGGGTGGGACCGGGGAGCTGTTTTTT.